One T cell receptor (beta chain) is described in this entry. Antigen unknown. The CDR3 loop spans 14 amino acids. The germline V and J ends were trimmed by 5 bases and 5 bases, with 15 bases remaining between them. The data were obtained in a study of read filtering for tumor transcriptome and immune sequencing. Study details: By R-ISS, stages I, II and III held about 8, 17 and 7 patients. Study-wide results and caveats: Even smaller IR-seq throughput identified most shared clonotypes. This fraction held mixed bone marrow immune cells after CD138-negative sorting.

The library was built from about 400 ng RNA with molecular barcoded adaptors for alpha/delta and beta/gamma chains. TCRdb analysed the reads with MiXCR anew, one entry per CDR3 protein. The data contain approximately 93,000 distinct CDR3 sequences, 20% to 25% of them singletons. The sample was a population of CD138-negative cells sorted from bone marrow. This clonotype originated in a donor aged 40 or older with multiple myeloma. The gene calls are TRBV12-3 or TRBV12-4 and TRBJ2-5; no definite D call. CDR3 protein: CASSPGPERETQYF. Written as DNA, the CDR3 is TGTGCCAGCAGTCCGGGTCCGGAGAGGGAGACCCAGTACTTC.